The 21 T cell receptor beta chains below all came from one sample that was sequenced in a study of cytomegalovirus exposure and HLA in healthy donors. Here immunoSEQ multiplex PCR was the method, and the copy in TCRdb shows in-frame clones only, minus some. Counted here are about 49,000 clones, roughly 94% occurring once; the ten biggest clones make up roughly 8%. The sequenced sample was PBMCs. These receptors were taken from a young woman in good health and CMV-seropositive.

The V and J genes are TRBV7-9 and TRBJ2-1; 7 positions match TRBD1. V dropped 6 bases and J dropped 6; count of bases not matched to a gene: 14. Looked up from germline, CDR1 is SEHNR and CDR2 is FQNEAQ (reference sequence). The CDR3 is 16 residues long. The CDR3: CASRRYGTATFNEQFF. The CDR3 DNA is TGTGCCAGCAGACGATACGGGACAGCGACATTCAATGAGCAGTTCTTC.

This sequence joins TRBV30 and TRBJ1-4; TRBD1 might be the D (5 bases). Trimming removed 0 bases at V and 1 base at J, with 9 bases between. Germline CDR1 is GTSNPN and CDR2 is SVGIG (reference sequence). The CDR3 is 15 amino acids. CDR3 in amino acids: CAWSVERGTNEKLFF. CDR3 nucleotides: TGTGCCTGGAGTGTGGAAAGGGGAACTAATGAAAAACTGTTTTTT.

This clone was found a few times. The genes are TRBV10-3 and TRBJ2-2; no reliable D call. CDR3 length: 11 amino acids. Germline CDR1 is ENHRY and CDR2 is SYGVKD. Deletions cut 7 bases from V and 3 bases from J, with 3 bases between. The chain's CDR3 is CAITDTGELFF. CDR3 bases: TGTGCCATCACCGACACCGGGGAGCTGTTTTTT.

This chain connects TRBV19 to TRBJ2-5; 7 bases align to TRBD1. Per the germline V gene, CDR1 is LNHDA and CDR2 is SQIVND (reference sequence). This CDR3 is built from 15 residues. V was clipped by 4 bases and J by 4 bases; unmatched bases: 9. The CDR3 reads CASSNIGGIGETQYF. The CDR3 DNA sequence: TGTGCCAGTAGTAACATAGGGGGCATCGGAGAGACCCAGTACTTC.

The chain is built from TRBV28 and TRBJ1-6, with D tentatively TRBD1 (6 bases). Germline lookup yields CDR1 MDHEN and CDR2 SYDVKM. The CDR3 has 18 residues. The V end was cut by 0 bases, the J end by 5 bases, with 17 bases between. The CDR3 DNA is TGTGCCAGCAGTTTATGGAAGGCGCAGGGGAACAATAATTCACCCCTCCACTTT. Protein product: CASSLWKAQGNNNSPLHF. The full variable domain, with the rest looked up from reference TRBV28 and TRBJ1-6, is DVKVTQSSRYLVKRTGEKVFLECVQDMDHENMFWYRQDPGLGLRLIYFSYDVKMKEKGDIPEGYSVSREKKERFSLILESASTNQTSMYLCASSLWKAQGNNNSPLHFGNGTRLTVT.

The chain recombines TRBV25-1 with TRBJ1-2, with D unresolved. Germline V CDR1 and CDR2: MGHDK, SYGVNS. V lost 5 bases and J 6 bases, leaving 13 bases between the germline ends. This CDR3 contains 13 residues. CDR3 sequence (DNA): TGTGCCAGCAGTCAACGGGTATCCGATGGCTACACCTTC. Its translation: CASSQRVSDGYTF.

This clone was seen only a few times. This chain uses TRBV27 with TRBJ2-2; TRBD2 matches at 8 bases. Germline values: CDR1 MNHEY, CDR2 SMNVEV (reference sequence). The CDR3 length is 15 residues. Unmatched junction bases numbered 7, after V lost 7 bases and J lost 3 bases. CDR3: CASKSGRVDTGELFF. In DNA form, the CDR3 reads TGTGCCAGCAAGAGCGGGAGAGTAGACACCGGGGAGCTGTTTTTT.

This clone has more than one count but fewer than ten. The rearrangement uses TRBV7-9 and TRBJ2-3; 8 nucleotides agree with TRBD2. The CDR3 totals 17 residues. CDR1 and CDR2 (germline): SEHNR, FQNEAQ (reference sequence). With 4 bases clipped from V and 2 bases from J, the junction kept 11 bases outside the gene matches. CDR3 sequence: CASSSSSGFGSTDTQYF. For the CDR3, the DNA is TGTGCCAGCAGCTCCTCTAGCGGGTTTGGTTCCACAGATACGCAGTATTTT.

The chain uses TRBV30 and TRBJ2-1, with 10 bases that match TRBD2. The J segment lost 10 bases and the V segment lost 2 bases, leaving 2 bases of the junction unmatched. This CDR3 is built from 12 residues. CDR1 and CDR2 (germline): GTSNPN, SVGIG (reference sequence). This chain's CDR3 is CAWSLLAGEQFF. CDR3 DNA sequence: TGTGCCTGGAGTTTACTAGCGGGAGAGCAGTTCTTC.

This clone was detected once. V gene TRBV2 combines with J gene TRBJ2-5; TRBD2 matches at 10 bases. Looked up from germline, CDR1 is SNHLY and CDR2 is FYNNEI. The V and J ends lost 2 bases and 1 base, in that order; junction bases with no gene match: 1. The CDR3 runs 15 residues. For the CDR3, the DNA is TGTGCCAGCAGTGAAACTAGCGGGGCCCAAGAGACCCAGTACTTC. Its translation is CASSETSGAQETQYF. The variable domain in full, with the rest retrieved from reference TRBV2 and TRBJ2-5, is EPEVTQTPSHQVTQMGQEVILRCVPISNHLYFYWYRQILGQKVEFLVSFYNNEISEKSEIFDDQFSVERPDGSNFTLKIRSTKLEDSAMYFCASSETSGAQETQYFGPGTRLLVL.

The V gene is TRBV18, the J gene TRBJ2-7, with 8 bases lining up with TRBD1. Trimming cost V 3 bases and J 6 bases; bases outside gene matches: 4. This CDR3 has 13 residues. Germline V gene sequence: CDR1 KGHSH, CDR2 LQKENI. This CDR3 reads CASSPDRGREQYF. DNA of the CDR3: TGTGCCAGCTCACCTGACAGGGGCCGCGAGCAGTACTTC.

The gene calls are TRBV28 and TRBJ1-5; no clear D gene. From germline, CDR1 is MDHEN and CDR2 SYDVKM. V was cut by 6 bases and J by 6 bases, with 12 bases left in between. This CDR3 comprises 13 residues. In DNA, the CDR3 is TGTGCCAGCAGCCAAGGGAGGTCTCAGCCCCAGCATTTT. It encodes CASSQGRSQPQHF.

The rearrangement uses TRBV10-2 and TRBJ2-1; D not resolved. Germline CDR1 and CDR2: WSHSY and SAAADI. The CDR3 totals 13 residues. Trimming shortened V by 5 bases and J by 5 bases, and 10 bases separated the two germline ends. DNA of the CDR3: TGCGCCAGCAGTCCCGCTCGGGACAATGAGCAGTTCTTC. Translated: CASSPARDNEQFF.

The chain carries TRBV14 and TRBJ1-1; TRBD1 might be the D (6 bases). Germline lookup yields CDR1 SGHDN and CDR2 FVKESK. CDR3 length: 13 amino acids. V dropped 1 base and J dropped 4 bases, with 7 bases sitting between them. This CDR3 is CASSQGRGTEAFF. The CDR3 DNA reads TGTGCCAGCAGCCAAGGCAGGGGCACTGAAGCTTTCTTT.

This rearrangement joins TRBV9 to TRBJ1-5; the match to TRBD1 covers 8 bases. The CDR3 is 18 residues long. V lost 2 bases and J lost 0; bases outside the gene matches: 10. The V gene's germline CDR1 is SGDLS and CDR2 YYNGEE. The DNA of the CDR3 is TGTGCCAGCAGCGTCCGGGACAGGAGACTTTATAGCAATCAGCCCCAGCATTTT. Amino acids: CASSVRDRRLYSNQPQHF.

This clone showed up just once. The CDR3 reads CASSINSGTKGETQYF. DNA of the CDR3: TGTGCCAGTAGTATCAATTCCGGGACTAAGGGGGAGACCCAGTACTTC. V and J are TRBV19 and TRBJ2-5; 7 bases fit TRBD2. J lost 5 bases, V lost 3 bases, and 12 bases had no gene match. This CDR3 has 16 amino acids. Germline lookup yields CDR1 LNHDA and CDR2 SQIVND (reference sequence).

The chain employs TRBV6-1 and TRBJ2-3; TRBD2 matches at 7 bases. The J segment lost 0 bases and the V segment lost 0 bases, leaving 0 bases of the junction unmatched. The CDR3 runs to 15 residues. CDR1 and CDR2 from the germline V gene are MNHNS and SASEGT. The CDR3 sequence: CASSEASGSTDTQYF. The CDR3 region has the DNA TGTGCCAGCAGTGAAGCTAGCGGGAGCACAGATACGCAGTATTTT.

The chain is built from TRBV4-2 and TRBJ1-5, with TRBD1 identical over 9 bases. The J segment lost 1 base and the V segment lost 1 base, leaving 5 bases of the junction unmatched. The CDR3 loop spans 17 amino acids. Germline V gene lookup returns CDR1 LGHNA and CDR2 YNFKEQ. CDR3 sequence: CASSQAWDRASNQPQHF. The DNA for the CDR3 is TGTGCCAGCAGCCAAGCTTGGGACAGGGCAAGCAATCAGCCCCAGCATTTT.

This chain links TRBV5-6 with TRBJ2-2; 8 positions agree with TRBD2. The CDR3 length is 16 residues. V was pared by 0 bases and J by 5 bases, with 6 bases of the junction left unmatched. Germline V CDR1 and CDR2: SGHDT, YYEEEE. The CDR3 DNA sequence: TGTGCCAGCAGCTTGGAAGGCGGGAGGCGAACCGGGGAGCTGTTTTTT. Protein sequence: CASSLEGGRRTGELFF. Drawing the rest from reference TRBV5-6 and TRBJ2-2, the complete variable domain is DAGVTQSPTHLIKTRGQQVTLRCSPKSGHDTVSWYQQALGQGPQFIFQYYEEEERQRGNFPDRFSGHQFPNYSSELNVNALLLGDSALYLCASSLEGGRRTGELFFGEGSRLTVL.

The chain employs TRBV14 and TRBJ1-2; D may be TRBD1 (6 bases). CDR1 and CDR2 from the germline V gene are SGHDN and FVKESK. This CDR3 has 15 amino acids. Trimming left V 1 base short and J 7 bases short, with 16 bases between. CDR3 sequence: CASSQAGAGSAGYTF. CDR3 in DNA: TGTGCCAGCAGCCAAGCAGGGGCAGGGTCGGCTGGCTACACCTTC.

This chain links TRBV5-4 with TRBJ2-5, with TRBD2 identical over 13 bases. The germline CDR1 and CDR2 sequences are SGHNT and YYREEE (reference sequence). The CDR3 runs to 17 residues. Trimming at V came to 2 bases and at J to 5 bases, leaving 9 bases not matched to a gene. This chain's CDR3 is CASSFGTSGIRGETQYF. CDR3 sequence (DNA): TGTGCCAGCAGCTTTGGGACTAGCGGGATCCGGGGGGAGACCCAGTACTTC.